This T cell receptor beta chain emerged from a study of molecular identifiers for immune sequencing clone quantification. TCRdb recomputed calls from the PCR reads with MiXCR, one row per CDR3 protein. The table includes more than 450,000 distinct CDR3 sequences, 25% detected once. The table lists this clonotype with a few counts. CDR3 length: 13 residues. The germline V gene encodes CDR1 DFQATT and CDR2 SNEGSKA (reference sequence). Trimming stripped 6 bases from V and 4 bases from J, with 16 bases between. Sample: naive CD8+ T cells from blood, with Jurkat cell RNA spiked in. Regarding subset: FACS-sorted CD8+CD4-CCR7+CD45RA+ naive T cells. The receptor was isolated from a human donor in good health. Some libraries in this study had Jurkat cell RNA spiked in. The chain recombines TRBV20-1 with TRBJ2-7; D is possibly TRBD2 (6 bases). The CDR3 region is CSAGGDLSYEQYF. DNA for the CDR3: TGCAGTGCCGGCGGGGATCTAAGTTACGAGCAGTACTTC.